This T cell receptor beta chain comes out of a study of blood T cells in healthy people across ages. Study results and limitations: Higher diversity, along with more naive CD4+ cells, distinguished long-lived donors from aged donors.

Then a second PCR, running about 6 to 11 cycles, was carried out with a sample-barcoded 5' primer and a J-beta primer mix. One entry per CDR3 protein results from TCRdb running MiXCR on the 5' RACE reads. The table includes 650,000 to 1,000,000 distinct CDR3 sequences, under 40% detected once. This CDR3 is 13 amino acids long. Trimming cost V 4 bases and J 8 bases, with 13 bases left between them. Germline V lookup: CDR1 SGHDT, CDR2 YYEEEE. For this clonotype: Its antigen is undetermined.

Sequences were obtained from blood. V usage is TRBV5-6 and J usage is TRBJ2-1; TRBD2 is a possible D gene (5 bases). The clonotype originates from a man aged 18 to 30 in good health. In DNA form, the CDR3 reads TGTGCCAGCAGCACTGCCGTCGGGGATGAGCAGTTCTTC. Its translation: CASSTAVGDEQFF. The complete variable domain, with remaining parts taken from reference TRBV5-6 and TRBJ2-1, reads DAGVTQSPTHLIKTRGQQVTLRCSPKSGHDTVSWYQQALGQGPQFIFQYYEEEERQRGNFPDRFSGHQFPNYSSELNVNALLLGDSALYLCASSTAVGDEQFFGPGTRLTVL.